This T cell receptor (beta chain) was retrieved from a study of blood T cells in healthy people across ages. Broader study findings: Strongly correlated with naive T cell percentage was TCR beta diversity. Expanded clonotype changes were possibly confounded by unknown donor CMV status.

The second PCR ran about 6 to 12 cycles with a sample-barcoded 5' primer and J-beta primers. The template-switch adaptor was a 5' adaptor with 12 random nucleotides. It tagged each cDNA molecule. Each CDR3 protein is one row after TCRdb ran MiXCR on the 5' RACE reads. The sample consists of 1.5 million or so distinct CDR3 sequences, 40% to 50% of them appearing once. V lost 7 bases, J lost 6 bases, and 3 bases stayed unmatched. Germline lookup yields CDR1 DFQATT and CDR2 SNEGSKA (reference sequence). The CDR3 has 12 amino acids. This clonotype was counted between two and nine times. The antigen remains unidentified.

The chain is built from TRBV20-1 and TRBJ2-1, with 10 nucleotides matching TRBD2. Sequenced: blood. This TCR derives from a woman under 30 in good health. CDR3 protein: CSERGGGNEQFF. The CDR3 coding sequence is TGCAGTGAGCGGGGGGGCGGCAATGAGCAGTTCTTC.